The rows below give T cell receptor beta chains drawn from one sample of a study. TCRdb re-analysed the 5' RACE reads in MiXCR, keeping a single row per CDR3 protein. The data hold just under 65,000 distinct CDR3 sequences, with approximately 23% observed a single time. The sequenced material came from memory CD4+ T cells sorted from a lymph node. All receptors derive from a female donor with breast cancer. The CDR3 runs from the conserved cysteine through the conserved F or W. D genes are given only for firm matches. Clone size is not always given. Where it is, it says once, few, many or a class for expanded clones.

abundance: -
v_gene: TRBV20-1
d_gene: -
j_gene: TRBJ2-5
CDR3aa: CSAARPGVRTQYF
CDR3nt: TGCAGTGCTGCCCGACCGGGGGTAAGGACCCAGTACTTC

abundance: few
v_gene: TRBV20-1
d_gene: -
j_gene: TRBJ1-1
CDR3aa: CNAKEQPNTEAFF
CDR3nt: TGCAATGCTAAAGAACAACCAAACACTGAAGCTTTCTTT

abundance: -
v_gene: TRBV5-1
d_gene: -
j_gene: TRBJ2-3
CDR3aa: CASSFRVGTDTQYF
CDR3nt: TGCGCCAGCAGCTTCAGGGTTGGGACAGATACGCAGTATTTT

abundance: -
v_gene: TRBV9
d_gene: -
j_gene: TRBJ2-5
CDR3aa: CASAHEQETQYF
CDR3nt: TGTGCCAGCGCGCATGAGCAAGAGACCCAGTACTTC

abundance: many
v_gene: TRBV7-6
d_gene: -
j_gene: TRBJ1-1
CDR3aa: CASSLASGNTEAFF
CDR3nt: TGTGCCAGCAGCTTAGCTTCAGGGAACACTGAAGCTTTCTTT

abundance: -
v_gene: TRBV7-9
d_gene: -
j_gene: TRBJ2-7
CDR3aa: CASSLGHGSNYEQYF
CDR3nt: TGTGCCAGCAGCTTAGGTCACGGCAGTAACTACGAGCAGTACTTC

abundance: -
v_gene: TRBV29-1
d_gene: TRBD2
j_gene: TRBJ2-5
CDR3aa: CSVGSGTDMTQYF
CDR3nt: TGCAGCGTGGGTAGCGGGACGGATATGACCCAGTACTTC

abundance: many
v_gene: TRBV29-1
d_gene: TRBD1
j_gene: TRBJ1-2
CDR3aa: CSVGTGENYGYTF
CDR3nt: TGCAGCGTCGGGACAGGAGAAAACTATGGCTACACCTTC

abundance: few
v_gene: TRBV28
d_gene: -
j_gene: TRBJ2-7
CDR3aa: CASSFIRSEQYF
CDR3nt: TGTGCCAGCAGTTTCATCCGATCCGAGCAGTACTTC

abundance: few
v_gene: TRBV12-3/TRBV12-4
d_gene: -
j_gene: TRBJ1-6
CDR3aa: CASSFDSSNSPLHF
CDR3nt: TGTGCCAGCAGTTTTGACAGTTCCAATTCACCCCTCCACTTT

abundance: many
v_gene: TRBV20-1
d_gene: TRBD1
j_gene: TRBJ1-1
CDR3aa: CSAPRDRIGDTEAFF
CDR3nt: TGCAGTGCTCCAAGGGACAGGATAGGGGACACTGAAGCTTTCTTT

abundance: few
v_gene: TRBV24-1
d_gene: -
j_gene: TRBJ1-5
CDR3aa: CATAGGTLDQPQHF
CDR3nt: TGTGCCACCGCAGGAGGGACACTTGATCAGCCCCAGCATTTT

abundance: few
v_gene: TRBV20-1
d_gene: TRBD1
j_gene: TRBJ1-1
CDR3aa: CSARDQRGPAEAFF
CDR3nt: TGCAGTGCTAGAGATCAAAGGGGGCCGGCTGAAGCTTTCTTT

abundance: -
v_gene: TRBV29-1
d_gene: -
j_gene: TRBJ2-5
CDR3aa: CSVDRGAAAKRSQYF
CDR3nt: TGCAGCGTTGACCGGGGGGCGGCGGCCAAGAGGAGCCAGTACTTC

abundance: -
v_gene: TRBV5-1
d_gene: -
j_gene: TRBJ1-1
CDR3aa: CASRWDTMNTEAFF
CDR3nt: TGCGCCAGCAGATGGGACACCATGAACACTGAAGCTTTCTTT

abundance: -
v_gene: TRBV5-1
d_gene: -
j_gene: TRBJ2-7
CDR3aa: CASSWTPPVGSLTYEQYF
CDR3nt: TGCGCCAGCAGCTGGACCCCACCCGTTGGGTCCCTAACCTACGAGCAGTACTTC

abundance: once
v_gene: TRBV6-2/TRBV6-3
d_gene: -
j_gene: TRBJ2-1
CDR3aa: CASSPGGLEGGEQFF
CDR3nt: TGTGCCAGCAGCCCAGGGGGACTGGAAGGCGGGGAGCAGTTCTTC

abundance: few
v_gene: TRBV29-1
d_gene: -
j_gene: TRBJ1-2
CDR3aa: CSVQGQNYGYTF
CDR3nt: TGCAGCGTTCAGGGGCAGAACTATGGCTACACCTTC